This T cell receptor beta chain is from a study of CXCR3-negative and CXCR3-positive naive CD8 T cells. Study-level results: When CXCR3-positive naive cells were set against CXCR3-negative naive cells, the former had more hydrophobic TRB CDR3s.

A remark on this clonotype: The target antigen is unknown.

In preparing the TRB cDNA libraries, 5' RACE with UMI labels was used. TCRdb reprocessed the 5' RACE reads and reports one entry per CDR3 protein, with no DNA. The sample holds fewer than 95,000 distinct CDR3 sequences. Germline V gene lookup returns CDR1 SGHNT and CDR2 YYREEE (reference sequence). The CDR3 runs to 14 residues. The origin of this receptor is a human donor in good health. Some clones in this sample may be carry-over from other donors' samples. Sequenced sample: naive CXCR3- CD8+ T cells from blood. Subset noted: CD45RO-CCR7+CD27+CD95- naive CD8+ T cells lacking CXCR3 (TNR3-). The chain joins TRBV5-4 to TRBJ2-7; the D call of TRBD1 rests on TCRdb alone, since no DNA is present to check it. This CDR3 is CASSRRDSINEQYF.